What follows are 13 T cell receptor beta chains derived from one specimen sequenced in a study of blood T cell repertoires in COVID-19. The method was immunoSEQ multiplex PCR; TCRdb's version includes in-frame clones alone and lacks a portion of them. The table shows over 200,000 clones, with more than 75% occurring only once. The sequencing input was peripheral blood. These receptors originate from a woman between 45 and 65 years old with acute or convalescent COVID-19.

About this clone itself: The junction does not match germline at one end; this may be a read error. This chain uses TRBV10-1 with TRBJ2-7, with a tentative D call TRBD1 (5 bases). This CDR3 has 16 residues. Looked up from germline, CDR1 is WNHNN and CDR2 is SYGVQD (reference sequence). The CDR3 coding sequence is TGCGCCAGCACTGAGGAAGTTGGACATTCTGGTCCCGAGCAGTACTTC. This translates into CASTEEVGHSGPEQYF.

In DNA, the CDR3 is TGTGCCAGCATAACCCTGGACAGGGGTAGAGGCTACACCTTC. It is translated as CASITLDRGRGYTF. V is TRBV6-5 and J is TRBJ1-2; 9 bases match TRBD1. Germline CDR1 reads MNHEY; CDR2 reads SVGAGI. Trimming cost V 7 bases and J 8 bases; bases outside gene matches: 11. The CDR3 loop spans 14 amino acids.

A single count supports this clone. The V call is TRBV27, the J call TRBJ1-1; 9 bases line up with TRBD1. CDR1 and CDR2 from the germline V gene are MNHEY and SMNVEV (reference sequence). CDR3 length: 12 amino acids. The J segment lost 4 bases and the V segment lost 9 bases, leaving 3 bases of the junction unmatched. CDR3 bases: TGTGCCAGGCCGACAGGGGGCACTGAAGCTTTCTTT. Its translation: CARPTGGTEAFF.

CDR3 amino acids: CASSVGVGGYTF. The CDR3 region has the DNA TGTGCCAGCAGTGTCGGGGTAGGTGGCTACACCTTC. This chain joins TRBV25-1 and TRBJ1-2; D unclear. The V gene's germline CDR1 is MGHDK and CDR2 SYGVNS. The CDR3 has 12 residues. Between the trimmed V and J ends, which lost 4 bases and 7 bases, there was a span of 10 bases.

This clone was seen more than once but under ten times. V is TRBV6-1 and J is TRBJ1-2, with D tentatively TRBD1 (5 bases). The germline V and J ends were trimmed by 2 bases and 0 bases, with 13 bases remaining between them. CDR3 size: 16 residues. Germline assignment: CDR1 MNHNS and CDR2 SASEGT. CDR3 in amino acids: CASSEQGFRPNYGYTF. CDR3 nucleotide sequence: TGTGCCAGCAGTGAACAGGGATTTCGACCTAACTATGGCTACACCTTC.

The V call is TRBV27, the J call TRBJ1-1; 11 nucleotides agree with TRBD1. The V gene's germline CDR1 is MNHEY and CDR2 SMNVEV (reference sequence). The CDR3 runs 16 residues. With 5 bases clipped from V and 1 base from J, the junction kept 6 bases outside the gene matches. This CDR3 reads CASSPWTGGGNTEAFF. CDR3 nucleotides: TGTGCCAGCAGTCCATGGACAGGGGGCGGGAACACTGAAGCTTTCTTT.

The chain has TRBV27 and TRBJ2-1, with 12 bases that match TRBD2. J was trimmed by 7 bases and V by 2 bases; bases with no gene match: 3. CDR1 and CDR2 from the germline V gene are MNHEY and SMNVEV (reference sequence). CDR3 length: 15 amino acids. The CDR3 spells CASSLSTSGRNEQFF. CDR3 in DNA: TGTGCCAGCAGTTTAAGTACTAGCGGGAGGAATGAGCAGTTCTTC.

The V and J genes are TRBV12-3 or TRBV12-4 and TRBJ1-1; perhaps TRBD1 as D (5 bases). The germline V and J ends were trimmed by 8 bases and 4 bases, with 14 bases remaining between them. The CDR3 extends over 13 amino acids. CDR3 region: CASDSGLRTEAFF. Here the CDR3 DNA reads TGTGCCAGCGACTCAGGGTTACGCACTGAAGCTTTCTTT.

This chain connects TRBV6-5 to TRBJ1-6, with 10 nucleotides matching TRBD1. Trimming removed 2 bases from V and 7 bases from J; junction bases left unmatched: 2. Germline lookup yields CDR1 MNHEY and CDR2 SVGAGI. The CDR3 has 15 amino acids. CDR3 sequence reads: CASSYGGQGNSPLHF. The CDR3 nucleotides are TGTGCCAGCAGTTACGGGGGACAGGGGAATTCACCCCTCCACTTT.

The chain has TRBV2 and TRBJ1-6, with TRBD1 matching over 8 bases. The CDR3 extends over 13 amino acids. Losses at the gene ends were 5 bases for V and 10 bases for J; bases not matched to a gene: 4. CDR1 and CDR2 from the germline V gene are SNHLY and FYNNEI. CDR3 coding DNA: TGTGCCAGCAGTTACAGGGGGAACTCACCCCTCCACTTT. This gives the protein CASSYRGNSPLHF.

The V and J genes are TRBV10-2 and TRBJ1-6, with D hard to call. This CDR3 is built from 13 residues. Trimming took off 8 bases at V and 7 bases at J, with 12 bases between the two ends. Germline V gene lookup returns CDR1 WSHSY and CDR2 SAAADI. CDR3 in DNA: TGCGCCAGCCGCGCGCTCCCGAATTCACCCCTCCACTTT. Encoded protein: CASRALPNSPLHF.

Details on this clone: The same CDR3 arises from other DNA sequences in this sample as well. The chain employs TRBV7-2 and TRBJ1-5, with 7 bases that match TRBD1. The CDR3 runs 18 residues. The junction had 10 bases not matched to a gene; V was cut back by 0 bases and J by 2 bases. The V gene's germline CDR1 is SGHTA and CDR2 FQGNSA. The CDR3 protein is CASSLAPYRGRGNQPQHF. The CDR3 coding sequence is TGTGCCAGCAGCTTAGCCCCCTACAGGGGCAGGGGCAATCAGCCCCAGCATTTT.

The gene calls are TRBV6-5 and TRBJ2-1; the D gene is possibly TRBD1 (6 bases). The CDR3 totals 14 residues. CDR1 is MNHEY, CDR2 SVGAGI, per germline. V shed 10 bases and J shed 3 bases, with 16 bases lying between them. The CDR3 here is CATRGLDSYNEQFF. CDR3 in DNA: TGTGCCACCAGGGGTTTGGACAGCTACAATGAGCAGTTCTTC.